The 9 T cell receptor beta chains given below trace back to one sample, sequenced in a study of T cell repertoires in cytomegalovirus infection. These receptors' antigens are unknown. Using its own MiXCR run on the reads, TCRdb lists one record per CDR3 protein. The table records 750,000 to 950,000 distinct CDR3 sequences, under 35% of them present only once. This material consisted of cultured CD8+ T cells from PBMCs, taken from culture after CMV antigen stimulation. These receptor sequences come from a human donor in good health (CMV status not recorded). Some clones in this sample may be carry-over from other donors' samples.

There are many counts of this clonotype. The chain combines TRBV7-2 with TRBJ2-6; 8 positions agree with TRBD2. The CDR3 totals 19 residues. Germline CDR1 is SGHTA and CDR2 is FQGNSA. Trimming removed 7 bases from V and 0 bases from J; junction bases left unmatched: 14. For the CDR3, the DNA is TGTGCCAGCACTTCAATAGCGGGGTCATCCGACTCTGGGGCCAACGTCCTGACTTTC. As protein: CASTSIAGSSDSGANVLTF.

The CDR3 region is CATSDLKAGLTDTQYF. CDR3 coding DNA: TGTGCCACCAGTGATTTGAAAGCGGGGCTCACAGATACGCAGTATTTT. This chain connects TRBV24-1 to TRBJ2-3; TRBD2 matches at 7 bases. The CDR3 runs 16 residues. V lost 0 bases and J lost 2; bases outside the gene matches: 4. Germline CDR1 and CDR2: KGHDR and SFDVKD.

The CDR3 DNA reads as TGTGCCAGCAGCTTAGTACAGGGGGCGAAGAATGAGCAGTTCTTC. Residues: CASSLVQGAKNEQFF. The rearrangement joins TRBV7-9 to TRBJ2-1; 9 nucleotides agree with TRBD1. After removal of 1 base from V and 7 bases from J, the junction contained 5 bases not matched to a gene. The length of the CDR3 is 15 residues. The germline CDR1 and CDR2 sequences are SEHNR and FQNEAQ (reference sequence).

This clonotype was counted many times. The chain has TRBV7-2 and TRBJ2-5; 11 bases line up with TRBD2. The CDR3 has 16 residues. Germline trimming cut 5 bases from V and 4 bases from J; bases unmatched to any gene: 9. Germline loops: CDR1 SGHTA, CDR2 FQGNSA. CDR3 nucleotides: TGTGCCAGCAGCCCACCCATAGCGGGGGGGCGAGAGACCCAGTACTTC. This translates into CASSPPIAGGRETQYF.

This sequence joins TRBV6-6 and TRBJ2-3; TRBD2 aligns across 13 bases. The CDR3 loop spans 18 amino acids. V was clipped by 2 bases and J by 3 bases; unmatched bases: 8. The germline V gene encodes CDR1 MNHNY and CDR2 SVGAGI (reference sequence). The CDR3 DNA follows: TGTGCCAGCAGTTACGGGACTAGCGGGGCCGCCAGGACAGATACGCAGTATTTT. Its protein is CASSYGTSGAARTDTQYF.

V is TRBV5-6 and J is TRBJ2-2; D unclear. This CDR3 has 13 amino acids. Per germline, CDR1 SGHDT and CDR2 YYEEEE. V shed 2 bases and J shed 6 bases, with 8 bases lying between them. The CDR3 DNA reads as TGTGCCAGCAGCTTTGTATCCGCCGGGGAGCTGTTTTTT. It codes for CASSFVSAGELFF.

This clonotype was observed a handful of times. This chain joins TRBV10-3 and TRBJ2-7, with a tentative D call TRBD2 (5 bases). Germline V CDR1 and CDR2: ENHRY, SYGVKD. The CDR3 sequence is 15 residues long. Between the trimmed V and J ends, which lost 0 bases and 5 bases, there was a span of 14 bases. For the CDR3, the DNA is TGTGCCATCAGTGAGTCAGACCTCCCGGGGAACGAGCAGTACGTC. Translation: CAISESDLPGNEQYV.

This clonotype has more than one count but fewer than ten. This sequence joins TRBV27 and TRBJ1-1; 9 bases match TRBD1. V trimming: 8 bases; J trimming: 1 base; junction bases outside the gene matches: 2. The CDR3 has 13 amino acids. Looked up from germline, CDR1 is MNHEY and CDR2 is SMNVEV (reference sequence). The CDR3 protein is CASRTGANTEAFF. In DNA, the CDR3 is TGTGCCAGCCGGACAGGGGCGAACACTGAAGCTTTCTTT.

The J gene is TRBJ2-2, the V gene TRBV9; D not resolved. The CDR3 covers 15 residues. Trimming shortened V by 2 bases and J by 5 bases, and 13 bases separated the two germline ends. In germline, CDR1 is SGDLS, CDR2 YYNGEE. The DNA of the CDR3 is TGTGCCAGCAGCGTCGCACAGTACCTGACCGGGGAGCTGTTTTTT. It encodes CASSVAQYLTGELFF.